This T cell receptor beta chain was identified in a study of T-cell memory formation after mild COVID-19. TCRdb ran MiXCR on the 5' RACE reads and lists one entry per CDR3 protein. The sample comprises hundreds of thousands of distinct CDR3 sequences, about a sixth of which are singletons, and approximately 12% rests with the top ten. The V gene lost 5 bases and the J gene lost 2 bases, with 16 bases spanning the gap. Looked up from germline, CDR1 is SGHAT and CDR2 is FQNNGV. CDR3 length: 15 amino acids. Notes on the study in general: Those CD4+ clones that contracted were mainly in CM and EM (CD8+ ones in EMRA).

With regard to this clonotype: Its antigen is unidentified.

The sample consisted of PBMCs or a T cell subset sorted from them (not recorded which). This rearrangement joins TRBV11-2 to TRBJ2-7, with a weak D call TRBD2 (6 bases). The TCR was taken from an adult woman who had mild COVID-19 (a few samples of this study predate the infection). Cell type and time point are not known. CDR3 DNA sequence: TGTGCCAGCAGCAACGGGTGGGGAGGCCCCTACGAGCAGTACTTC. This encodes CASSNGWGGPYEQYF.